These T cell receptor beta chains were read from a single sample in a study of Ad26.COV2.S vaccination and SARS-CoV-2 variants. Repertoires were generated with immunoSEQ multiplex PCR, while TCRdb's copy carries only in-frame clones and drops some. The sample carries roughly 380,000 clones, around nine tenths recorded once. The sequenced sample was peripheral blood, obtained in a trial of Ad26.COV2.S vaccine versus placebo. These receptor sequences come from a person between 18 and 65 years old who received the Ad26.COV2.S COVID-19 vaccine or a placebo. CDR3s include the opening cysteine and the closing phenylalanine or tryptophan. The D gene is left open where the match is weak. Size tells how often a clone was seen (once, few, many) or the class of an expanded clone, and some rows leave it out.

>-|16|-|TRBJ2-2|TRBV29-1
CSVEDWGRSNTGELFF
TGCAGCGTTGAAGATTGGGGACGGTCGAACACCGGGGAGCTGTTTTTT
>-|12|-|TRBJ1-6|TRBV12-3/TRBV12-4
CASSINNSPLHF
TGTGCCAGCAGCATTAATAATTCACCCCTCCACTTT
>-|15|-|TRBJ2-2|TRBV9
CASSVVQANTGELFF
TGTGCCAGCAGCGTAGTACAGGCGAACACCGGGGAGCTGTTTTTT
>TRBD1|14|-|TRBJ1-1|TRBV29-1
CSVERTGANTEAFF
TGCAGCGTTGAGCGGACAGGGGCAAACACTGAAGCTTTCTTT
>-|14|once|TRBJ1-1|TRBV10-3
CAISVGNMNTEAFF
TGTGCCATCAGTGTTGGGAACATGAACACTGAAGCTTTCTTT
>-|16|-|TRBJ2-5|TRBV6-1
CASSEGMGHPQETQYF
TGTGCCAGCAGCGAAGGGATGGGACACCCCCAAGAGACCCAGTACTTC
>TRBD1|16|-|TRBJ1-4|TRBV6-5
CASSYPRDSEGEKLFF
TGTGCCAGCAGTTATCCCCGGGACAGCGAGGGGGAAAAACTGTTTTTT
>-|13|-|TRBJ1-1|TRBV10-3
CAISSVMNTEAFF
TGTGCCATCAGTTCAGTCATGAACACTGAAGCTTTCTTT
>-|12|-|TRBJ2-7|TRBV28
CASSRGGYEQYF
TGTGCCAGCAGTAGAGGGGGGTACGAGCAGTACTTC
>-|13|once|TRBJ1-5|TRBV12-3/TRBV12-4
CASSSQATSAQHF
TGTGCCAGCAGTTCGCAGGCGACCTCGGCCCAGCATTTT
>-|13|-|TRBJ1-2|TRBV7-8
CASSLGREGGYTF
TGTGCCAGCAGCTTAGGCAGGGAGGGAGGCTACACCTTC
>TRBD1|14|-|TRBJ1-1|TRBV6-5
CASSYDRDYTEAFF
TGTGCCAGCAGTTACGACAGGGATTACACTGAAGCTTTCTTT
>TRBD2|17|-|TRBJ2-5|TRBV18
CASSPRTSGGAEETQYF
TGTGCCAGCTCACCAAGGACTAGCGGGGGGGCTGAAGAGACCCAGTACTTC
>-|16|-|TRBJ1-1|TRBV25-1
CASSGRSQTGNTEAFF
TGTGCCAGCAGTGGGAGGTCCCAAACAGGGAACACTGAAGCTTTCTTT
>TRBD1|16|-|TRBJ2-2|TRBV5-6
CASSFDRGPNTGELFF
TGTGCCAGCAGCTTTGACAGGGGCCCAAACACCGGGGAGCTGTTTTTT
>-|14|-|TRBJ1-3|TRBV7-2
CASSHLASGNTIYF
TGTGCCAGCAGCCACCTTGCCTCTGGAAACACCATATATTTT
>-|11|-|TRBJ1-3|TRBV6-5
CASSSVNTIYF
TGTGCCAGCAGTTCTGTAAACACCATATATTTT
>-|14|-|TRBJ2-7|TRBV4-1
CASSPGRTPYEQYF
TGCGCCAGCAGCCCGGGACGGACTCCGTACGAGCAGTACTTC
>-|14|-|TRBJ2-1|TRBV19
CASSIVDSYNEQFF
TGTGCCAGTAGTATAGTAGACAGTTACAATGAGCAGTTCTTC
>TRBD1|15|-|TRBJ1-1|TRBV4-1
CASSQGGDSNTEAFF
TGCGCCAGCAGCCAAGGTGGGGACAGTAACACTGAAGCTTTCTTT
>TRBD2|14|-|TRBJ2-1|TRBV20-1
CSASEGLAGDEQFF
TGCAGTGCTAGTGAGGGACTAGCGGGGGATGAGCAGTTCTTC
>-|13|-|TRBJ1-2|TRBV27
CASSLAGSYGYTF
TGTGCCAGCAGTTTGGCAGGGAGCTATGGCTACACCTTC
>-|14|-|TRBJ2-2|TRBV24-1
CATSAHSEAGELFF
TGTGCCACCAGTGCCCACTCGGAAGCCGGGGAGCTGTTTTTT
>-|13|-|TRBJ1-2|TRBV6-5
CASRQSHLNSYTF
TGTGCCAGCAGACAGTCACATCTAAATAGCTACACCTTC
>-|14|-|TRBJ2-7|TRBV7-8
CASSYGQSSYEQYF
TGTGCCAGCAGCTATGGACAGAGTTCCTACGAGCAGTACTTC
>-|21|-|TRBJ1-4|TRBV21-1
CASSKEGGWDALCGWPEKLFF
TGTGCCAGCAGCAAAGAAGGGGGTTGGGACGCTTTGTGTGGGTGGCCTGAAAAACTGTTTTTT
>TRBD1|16|-|TRBJ2-1|TRBV2
CASSVIDRGSYNEQFF
TGTGCCAGCAGTGTTATCGACAGGGGCTCCTACAATGAGCAGTTCTTC
>-|16|-|TRBJ2-1|TRBV4-3
CASSQERLDSYNEQFF
TGCGCCAGCAGCCAAGAGCGACTAGACTCCTACAATGAGCAGTTCTTC
>TRBD2|13|-|TRBJ2-7|TRBV27
CASRIGGVGEQYF
TGTGCCAGCAGAATCGGGGGGGTGGGTGAGCAGTACTTC
>-|16|-|TRBJ2-2|TRBV27
CASSLRADWNTGELFF
TGTGCCAGCAGTTTAAGAGCAGACTGGAACACCGGGGAGCTGTTTTTT
>-|9|-|TRBJ2-1|TRBV7-9
CATGSEQFF
TGTGCCACCGGTAGTGAGCAGTTCTTC
>TRBD2|14|-|TRBJ2-5|TRBV3-1/TRBV3-2
CASSSPSGLGAQYF
TGTGCCAGCAGCTCGCCTAGCGGACTAGGGGCCCAGTACTTC
>-|12|-|TRBJ1-1|TRBV13
CASSQNNVEAFF
TGTGCCAGCAGCCAAAACAACGTGGAAGCTTTCTTT
>TRBD2|16|-|TRBJ2-1|TRBV5-1
CASSLAASGGWNEQFF
TGCGCCAGCAGCTTGGCGGCTAGCGGGGGGTGGAATGAGCAGTTCTTC
>TRBD2|18|-|TRBJ2-1|TRBV11-2
CASSLGLAGGSSYNEQFF
TGTGCCAGCAGCTTAGGGCTAGCGGGGGGGAGCTCCTACAATGAGCAGTTCTTC
>-|13|-|TRBJ1-1|TRBV7-9
CASSFFDGTEAFF
TGTGCCAGCAGCTTTTTTGATGGCACTGAAGCTTTCTTT
>-|14|once|TRBJ1-2|TRBV19
CASSGGITPYGYTF
TGTGCCAGTAGTGGCGGGATAACACCTTATGGCTACACCTTC
>-|16|-|TRBJ1-4|TRBV18
CASSTANYPSDEKLFF
TGTGCCAGCTCAACCGCGAACTATCCTTCCGATGAAAAACTGTTTTTT
>-|15|-|TRBJ1-2|TRBV7-6
CASSEQGYQGYGYTF
TGTGCCAGCAGCGAACAGGGATACCAAGGCTATGGCTACACCTTC
>-|13|-|TRBJ2-1|TRBV9
CASSAPGVNEQFF
TGTGCCAGCAGCGCACCGGGGGTCAATGAGCAGTTCTTC
>-|14|-|TRBJ2-3|TRBV5-4
CASSGSRNTDTQYF
TGTGCCAGCAGCGGGTCAAGGAACACAGATACGCAGTATTTT
>TRBD1|13|-|TRBJ2-1|TRBV30
CAWSWDRNNEQFF
TGTGCCTGGAGCTGGGACAGAAACAATGAGCAGTTCTTC
>-|14|-|TRBJ1-1|TRBV18
CASSPPEDYTEAFF
TGTGCCAGCTCACCACCGGAAGACTACACTGAAGCTTTCTTT
>-|14|-|TRBJ2-7|TRBV19
CASSGQIEGYEQYF
TGTGCCAGTAGCGGACAGATCGAAGGCTACGAGCAGTACTTC
>TRBD2|15|once|TRBJ2-5|TRBV13
CASSRSGGALETQYF
TGTGCCAGCAGCCGTAGCGGGGGGGCATTGGAGACCCAGTACTTC
>-|14|-|TRBJ2-1|TRBV10-2
CASSPTRSYNEQFF
TGCGCCAGCAGTCCAACTAGGTCCTACAATGAGCAGTTCTTC
>-|12|-|TRBJ2-1|TRBV4-2
CASSRVNNEQFF
TGTGCCAGCAGCCGAGTTAACAATGAGCAGTTCTTC
>-|13|-|TRBJ1-1|TRBV25-1
CASNAGVNTEAFF
TGTGCCAGCAACGCGGGGGTGAACACTGAAGCTTTCTTT
>-|14|-|TRBJ2-7|TRBV6-5
CASSYSPGWREQYF
TGTGCCAGCAGTTACTCGCCAGGGTGGCGCGAGCAGTACTTC
>-|12|-|TRBJ1-5|TRBV7-9
CASSLPYQPQHF
TGTGCCAGCAGCCTACCGTATCAGCCCCAGCATTTT
>TRBD2|15|-|TRBJ2-5|TRBV27
CASNRGTSGSGSQYF
TGTGCCAGCAACCGAGGGACTAGCGGTTCGGGGTCCCAGTACTTC
>TRBD2|16|-|TRBJ2-1|TRBV5-4
CASSEPARGGYGEQFF
TGTGCCAGCAGCGAACCGGCGCGGGGGGGGTACGGTGAGCAGTTCTTC
>-|16|-|TRBJ1-2|TRBV5-5
CASSGGLGVTNYGYTF
TGTGCCAGCAGCGGAGGACTGGGAGTCACTAACTATGGCTACACCTTC
>-|13|few|TRBJ1-2|TRBV2
CASSEERYYGYTF
TGTGCCAGCAGTGAAGAGAGGTATTATGGCTACACCTTC
>-|16|-|TRBJ1-6|TRBV3-1/TRBV3-2
CASSQVSGLRDSPLHF
TGTGCCAGCAGCCAAGTTTCGGGTCTCAGGGATTCACCCCTCCACTTT
>-|13|-|TRBJ2-7|TRBV2
CASRLRERGEQYF
TGTGCCAGCAGGCTTAGGGAAAGGGGCGAGCAGTACTTC
>-|16|-|TRBJ1-6|TRBV7-9
CASSSEQGRYNSPLHF
TGTGCCAGCAGCTCAGAACAGGGTCGCTATAATTCACCCCTCCACTTT
>-|13|-|TRBJ1-2|TRBV9
CASSSDTNYGYTF
TGTGCCAGCAGCTCGGACACTAACTATGGCTACACCTTC